The 21 T cell receptor beta chains given below trace back to one sample, sequenced in a study of multiple sclerosis patients with progressive multifocal leukoencephalopathy. Repertoires were generated with immunoSEQ multiplex PCR, while TCRdb's copy carries only in-frame clones and drops some. The sample lists roughly 32,000 clones; 80% to 90% were seen once. Sample time point: time of PML onset. Material: PBMCs, obtained from a patient treated with natalizumab. These receptors were obtained from a middle-aged woman with progressive multifocal leukoencephalopathy.

The chain links TRBV5-1 to TRBJ2-7, with D perhaps matching TRBD1 (5 bases). The CDR3 spans 15 residues. V dropped 3 bases and J dropped 1 base, with 14 bases sitting between them. Germline V gene sequence: CDR1 SGHRS, CDR2 YFSETQ. CDR3 sequence reads: CASSSLDSSSYEQYF. CDR3 in DNA: TGCGCCAGCAGCTCCCTAGACAGCAGTTCCTACGAGCAGTACTTC.

This chain links TRBV21-1 with TRBJ1-5. TRBV21-1 is shown as a pseudogene. CDR3 size: 17 residues. DNA of the CDR3: TGTGCCAGCAGCAAAAACGTGACCGGGAGTGGCAATCAGCCCCAGCATTTT. Translated, it gives CASSKNVTGSGNQPQHF.

This chain connects TRBV7-8 to TRBJ2-3; D remains ambiguous. Trimming took 1 base from V and 2 from J, leaving 10 bases between them. Looked up from germline, CDR1 is SGHVS and CDR2 is FQNEAQ. The CDR3 extends over 15 amino acids. In DNA, the CDR3 is TGTGCCAGCAGCTTAGGGCAGGCCTACACAGATACGCAGTATTTT. Protein: CASSLGQAYTDTQYF.

The chain is built from TRBV13 and TRBJ2-4; D ambiguous. The V gene lost 1 base and the J gene lost 6 bases, with 7 bases spanning the gap. The CDR3 is 13 residues long. The germline CDR1 and CDR2 sequences are PRHDT and FYEKMQ (reference sequence). CDR3 region: CASSLVSLNIQYF. CDR3 sequence (DNA): TGTGCCAGCAGCTTAGTGAGTTTAAACATTCAGTACTTC.

V usage is TRBV6-6 and J usage is TRBJ2-7, with D possibly being TRBD1 or TRBD2 (5 bases each). This CDR3 contains 14 residues. Germline lookup yields CDR1 MNHNY and CDR2 SVGAGI (reference sequence). The V and J ends lost 7 bases and 0 bases respectively, with 13 bases between them. The CDR3 DNA is TGTGCCAGCACCCCGAGGGGTAGCTCCTACGAGCAGTACTTC. Translation gives CASTPRGSSYEQYF.

The rearrangement links TRBV27 to TRBJ2-3, with 12 bases identical to TRBD2. Germline assignment: CDR1 MNHEY and CDR2 SMNVEV (reference sequence). This CDR3 is built from 18 residues. V lost 0 bases, J lost 2 bases, and 6 bases stayed unmatched. The chain's CDR3 is CASSLSRTSGDNTDTQYF. The CDR3 region has the DNA TGTGCCAGCAGTTTATCCCGGACTAGCGGGGATAACACAGATACGCAGTATTTT.

J is TRBJ2-5 and V is TRBV7-9; 10 bases map to TRBD1. The CDR3 has 16 residues. Germline CDR1 and CDR2: SEHNR and FQNEAQ (reference sequence). J was trimmed by 4 bases and V by 1 base; bases with no gene match: 6. The CDR3 protein is CASSLGDRGWGETQYF. CDR3 nucleotides: TGTGCCAGCAGCTTAGGGGACAGGGGATGGGGAGAGACCCAGTACTTC.

J is TRBJ2-5 and V is TRBV2; tentatively, D is TRBD1 or TRBD2 (6 bases each). From germline, CDR1 is SNHLY and CDR2 FYNNEI. This CDR3 has 11 residues. V dropped 8 bases and J dropped 5 bases, with 9 bases sitting between them. CDR3 region: CASEGGETQYF. In nucleotides, the CDR3 is TGTGCCAGCGAAGGGGGGGAGACCCAGTACTTC.

The chain carries TRBV19 and TRBJ1-1; D remains ambiguous. CDR1 is LNHDA and CDR2 is SQIVND in the germline V gene (reference sequence). Trimming pared 1 base from V and 5 bases from J, leaving 11 bases between. This CDR3 is built from 14 residues. CDR3: CASSIVTEGTEAFF. In DNA, the CDR3 is TGTGCCAGTAGTATAGTTACAGAGGGAACTGAAGCTTTCTTT.

Here the CDR3 reads CASRTGQGISYEQYF. The CDR3 nucleotides read TGTGCCAGCAGAACAGGACAGGGAATCTCCTACGAGCAGTACTTC. V and J are TRBV7-2 and TRBJ2-7, with TRBD1 matching over 8 bases. The V segment lost 6 bases and the J segment 0 bases; nucleotides outside the gene matches: 7. Germline V gene sequence: CDR1 SGHTA, CDR2 FQGNSA. CDR3 length equals 15 residues.

Turning to this clone: One junction end does not reproduce the germline sequence, and a read error may be involved. Additional DNA sequences in this sample encode the identical CDR3. The rearrangement joins TRBV27 to TRBJ2-7, with TRBD1 matching over 10 bases. The CDR3 is 15 amino acids. Germline CDR1 reads MNHEY; CDR2 reads SMNVEV (reference sequence). The DNA of the CDR3 is TGTGCCAGCAGCTTATCGGGACAGGGGCCCTACGAGCAGTACTTC. The encoded protein is CASSLSGQGPYEQYF.

In this sample, this clone turned up once. The DNA of the CDR3 is TGTGCCAGCAGCCCGGGACAGGGGGTCTCCTACGAGCAGTACTTC. This gives the protein CASSPGQGVSYEQYF. The rearrangement joins TRBV5-4 to TRBJ2-7; 11 bases align to TRBD1. Losses at the gene ends were 4 bases for V and 0 bases for J; bases not matched to a gene: 3. CDR3 size: 15 residues. Germline CDR1 and CDR2: SGHNT and YYREEE (reference sequence).

The chain employs TRBV5-1 and TRBJ1-1, with 11 bases aligning to TRBD1. The germline CDR1 and CDR2 sequences are SGHRS and YFSETQ. The trim removed 5 bases at V and 1 base at J, leaving 4 bases unmatched. The CDR3 runs to 15 residues. This chain's CDR3 is CASREGTGGNTEAFF. The CDR3 DNA is TGCGCCAGCAGGGAAGGGACAGGGGGGAACACTGAAGCTTTCTTT.

This chain joins TRBV13 and TRBJ1-2, with a tentative D call TRBD1 (5 bases). Germline CDR1 reads PRHDT; CDR2 reads FYEKMQ (reference sequence). The CDR3 consists of 15 residues. Trimming removed 4 bases from V and 5 bases from J, with 17 bases in between. This CDR3 reads CASSSRDRFGYGYTF. For the CDR3, the DNA is TGTGCCAGCAGCTCCCGGGACCGATTTGGGTATGGCTACACCTTC.

V is TRBV7-9 and J is TRBJ2-5; D is uncertain. V was shortened by 4 bases and J by 0 bases, with 0 bases between the two germline ends. The CDR3 is 11 amino acids. The V gene's germline CDR1 is SEHNR and CDR2 FQNEAQ (reference sequence). In DNA, the CDR3 is TGTGCCAGCAGCTACCAAGAGACCCAGTACTTC. This gives the protein CASSYQETQYF.

The rearrangement uses TRBV14 and TRBJ2-3; D perhaps matches TRBD2 (7 bases). The CDR3 covers 15 residues. Between the trimmed V and J ends, which lost 0 bases and 4 bases, there was a span of 11 bases. Germline-derived CDR1 and CDR2 are SGHDN and FVKESK. CDR3 protein: CASSQDGGQADTQYF. The CDR3 DNA reads TGTGCCAGCAGCCAAGACGGGGGGCAGGCAGATACGCAGTATTTT.

This clone was observed a few times. The gene calls are TRBV10-1 and TRBJ1-4; 8 positions match TRBD1. Germline CDR1 and CDR2: WNHNN and SYGVQD (reference sequence). This CDR3 has 13 residues. J lost 7 bases, V lost 6 bases, and 4 bases had no gene match. The chain's CDR3 is CASSNTGGEKLFF. CDR3 DNA sequence: TGCGCCAGCAGCAATACAGGGGGTGAAAAACTGTTTTTT.

The V and J genes are TRBV11-3 and TRBJ2-7; 8 bases match TRBD2. This CDR3 has 15 residues. V lost 1 base, J lost 3 bases, and 5 bases stayed unmatched. Germline assignment: CDR1 SGHNT and CDR2 YENEEA. The CDR3: CASSLALGGGYEQYF. The CDR3 DNA is TGTGCCAGCAGCTTAGCGCTCGGGGGGGGCTACGAGCAGTACTTC.

The chain employs TRBV9 and TRBJ1-5; 8 positions agree with TRBD1. This CDR3 region has 15 residues. V was pared by 0 bases and J by 6 bases, with 5 bases of the junction left unmatched. Germline V gene lookup returns CDR1 SGDLS and CDR2 YYNGEE. The CDR3 loop is CASSVGTGHGQPQHF. The CDR3 DNA follows: TGTGCCAGCAGCGTAGGGACAGGGCACGGTCAGCCCCAGCATTTT.

This chain joins TRBV5-1 and TRBJ1-4; D possibly corresponds to TRBD1 (5 bases). Trimming left V 4 bases short and J 5 bases short, with 15 bases between. The CDR3 is 15 amino acids. The germline CDR1 and CDR2 sequences are SGHRS and YFSETQ. In DNA form, the CDR3 reads TGCGCCAGCAGCCCGGGACGGATAACAAATGAAAAACTGTTTTTT. This translates into CASSPGRITNEKLFF.

V and J are TRBV7-9 and TRBJ1-1; 8 bases fit TRBD1. This CDR3 has 15 residues. The germline gives CDR1 SEHNR, CDR2 FQNEAQ (reference sequence). V lost 4 bases and J lost 0; bases outside the gene matches: 4. The CDR3: CASSSWTGMNTEAFF. DNA of the CDR3: TGTGCCAGCAGCTCCTGGACAGGGATGAACACTGAAGCTTTCTTT.